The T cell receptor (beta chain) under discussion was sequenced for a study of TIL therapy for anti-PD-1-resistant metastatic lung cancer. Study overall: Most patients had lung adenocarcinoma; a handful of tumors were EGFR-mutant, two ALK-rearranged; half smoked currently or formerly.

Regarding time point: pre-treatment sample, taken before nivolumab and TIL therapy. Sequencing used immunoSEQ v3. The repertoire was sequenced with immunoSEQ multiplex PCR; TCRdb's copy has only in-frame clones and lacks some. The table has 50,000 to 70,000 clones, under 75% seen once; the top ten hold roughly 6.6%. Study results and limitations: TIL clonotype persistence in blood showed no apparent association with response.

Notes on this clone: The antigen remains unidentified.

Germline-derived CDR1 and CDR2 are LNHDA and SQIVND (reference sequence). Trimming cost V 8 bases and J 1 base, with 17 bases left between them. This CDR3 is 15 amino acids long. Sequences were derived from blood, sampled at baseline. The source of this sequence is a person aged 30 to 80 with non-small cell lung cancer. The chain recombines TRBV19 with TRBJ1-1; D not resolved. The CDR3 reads CASYERGRKNTEAFF. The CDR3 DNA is TGTGCCAGTTACGAACGCGGGCGGAAGAACACTGAAGCTTTCTTT.